Following are 18 T cell receptor beta chains from one sample sequenced in a study of monozygotic twins with inflammatory bowel disease (dated by TCRdb to about 2019). The method was 5' RACE. Data came from an Illumina HiSeq 2500. The reads underwent TCRdb reprocessing, giving one record for each CDR3 protein sequence and no DNA. This sample's records show 200,000 to 250,000 distinct CDR3 sequences. The ten largest clones add up to less than 9% of the sample. The sequenced sample consisted of blood. Receptor source: a human donor with ulcerative colitis or Crohn's disease, or a healthy co-twin of an affected twin (not recorded which).

This chain connects TRBV19 to TRBJ2-3; with no DNA, the TCRdb D assignment of TRBD2 cannot be verified. The CDR3 length is 13 residues. Germline CDR1 and CDR2: LNHDA and SQIVND (reference sequence). The CDR3: CASSKPGLDTQYF.

J is TRBJ1-2 and V is TRBV18. Germline assignment: CDR1 KGHSH and CDR2 LQKENI. The length of the CDR3 is 13 residues. The CDR3 sequence: CASSPWQNYGYTF.

The chain couples TRBV11-2 to TRBJ2-1; TCRdb's D call, TRBD2, is unchecked because there is no DNA. Germline CDR1 and CDR2: SGHAT and FQNNGV. There are 19 residues in the CDR3. This CDR3 reads CASSSFGLAGPRRSNEQFF.

The V gene is TRBV10-3, the J gene TRBJ2-7; TCRdb returns TRBD1, unconfirmable since there is no DNA. Germline V gives CDR1 ENHRY, CDR2 SYGVKD. The CDR3 has 13 amino acids. CDR3 protein: CAISPGQANEQYF.

The chain combines TRBV4-1 with TRBJ1-5; TCRdb outputs TRBD1, but without DNA this stays unchecked. From germline, CDR1 is MGHRA and CDR2 YSYEKL. The CDR3 length is 16 residues. This CDR3 is CASSRTRQGVGQPQHF.

The chain recombines TRBV12-3 or TRBV12-4 with TRBJ1-6; as DNA is missing, the TRBD1 call by TCRdb cannot be tested. CDR3 length equals 14 residues. CDR3 amino acids: CASSLSGASSPLHF.

The chain has TRBV5-6 and TRBJ2-1. Germline V CDR1 and CDR2: SGHDT, YYEEEE. The CDR3 spans 18 residues. CDR3 region: CASSLGPSRGRLTQEQFF.

The chain is built from TRBV5-1 and TRBJ1-1; TCRdb designates TRBD1, a call that cannot be tested without DNA. The V gene's germline CDR1 is SGHRS and CDR2 YFSETQ. The CDR3 spans 18 residues. This CDR3 is CASSPLGALTAPSTEAFF.

V gene TRBV25-1 combines with J gene TRBJ2-5. The CDR3 extends over 13 amino acids. CDR1 is MGHDK and CDR2 is SYGVNS in the germline V gene. CDR3 sequence reads: CASSEWMEKTQYF. Full variable domain (remainder filled in from reference TRBV25-1 and TRBJ2-5): EADIYQTPRYLVIGTGKKITLECSQTMGHDKMYWYQQDPGMELHLIHYSYGVNSTEKGDLSSESTVSRIRTEHFPLTLESARPSHTSQYLCASSEWMEKTQYFGPGTRLLVL.

This chain uses TRBV29-1 with TRBJ1-1; with no DNA, the TCRdb D assignment of TRBD1 cannot be verified. Per germline, CDR1 SQVTM and CDR2 ANQGSEA. There are 14 residues in the CDR3. CDR3 sequence reads: CSVGTGSLDTEAFF. The complete variable domain, with remaining parts taken from reference TRBV29-1 and TRBJ1-1, reads SAVISQKPSRDICQRGTSLTIQCQVDSQVTMMFWYRQQPGQSLTLIATANQGSEATYESGFVIDKFPISRPNLTFSTLTVSNMSPEDSSIYLCSVGTGSLDTEAFFGQGTRLTVV.

The chain uses TRBV15 and TRBJ1-5. Germline assignment: CDR1 LNHNV and CDR2 YYDKDF (reference sequence). The length of the CDR3 is 16 residues. CDR3: CATSSGGEDPSEPQHF.

The chain has TRBV12-3 or TRBV12-4 and TRBJ1-1; as DNA is missing, the TRBD1 call by TCRdb cannot be tested. The CDR3 is 14 residues long. The CDR3: CASSFFQGQTEAFF.

This chain links TRBV7-2 with TRBJ1-1. This CDR3 is 12 amino acids long. Germline-derived CDR1 and CDR2 are SGHTA and FQGNSA. Here the CDR3 reads CASSPPVTEAFF.

The chain combines TRBV7-2 with TRBJ2-3; there is no DNA to check the TCRdb D call of TRBD2. Germline V gives CDR1 SGHTA, CDR2 FQGNSA. CDR3 length equals 15 residues. This CDR3 is CASSSGGGNTDTQYF.

This chain uses TRBV3-1 with TRBJ1-6; TCRdb selects TRBD1, and the lack of DNA leaves this call unchecked. CDR1 LGHDT and CDR2 YNNKEL come from the germline V gene (reference sequence). The CDR3 contains 12 residues. The CDR3 reads CASKGQASPLHF.

The V and J genes are TRBV11-2 and TRBJ2-1; with no DNA, the TCRdb D assignment of TRBD1 cannot be verified. This CDR3 region has 12 residues. Germline assignment: CDR1 SGHAT and CDR2 FQNNGV. The CDR3 spells CASSWGGSEQFF. The full variable domain, completed using reference TRBV11-2 and TRBJ2-1, is EAGVAQSPRYKIIEKRQSVAFWCNPISGHATLYWYQQILGQGPKLLIQFQNNGVVDDSQLPKDRFSAERLKGVDSTLKIQPAKLEDSAVYLCASSWGGSEQFFGPGTRLTVL.

The gene calls are TRBV9 and TRBJ1-6. This CDR3 spans 13 amino acids. Germline-derived CDR1 and CDR2 are SGDLS and YYNGEE. This chain's CDR3 is CASSRQWNSPLHF.

The V and J genes are TRBV5-6 and TRBJ2-4; TCRdb selects TRBD2, and the lack of DNA leaves this call unchecked. CDR1 and CDR2 (germline): SGHDT, YYEEEE. CDR3 length: 14 residues. This CDR3 is CASSRGGTQNIQYF.